This note documents a single TCR beta chain sequence. The sample is drawn from a study of T cell responses to AZD1222 COVID-19 vaccine. Germline values: CDR1 SGHRS, CDR2 YFSETQ. The CDR3 has 14 residues. The V gene end was trimmed by 6 bases and the J gene end by 4 bases; junction bases not matched to a gene: 5. Measured with immunoSEQ multiplex PCR; TCRdb has only the in-frame clones, and not every one. This repertoire shows some 170,000 clones, about 89% found once; its top ten account for 1.5% to 2%. This chain links TRBV5-1 with TRBJ2-2; 8 bases fit TRBD1. The TCR comes from an adult in good health. Sequenced here: peripheral blood, sampled on day 0 of AZD1222 vaccination. CDR3 residues: CASTDRDGTGELFF. The DNA for the CDR3 is TGCGCCAGCACGGACAGGGATGGCACCGGGGAGCTGTTTTTT.